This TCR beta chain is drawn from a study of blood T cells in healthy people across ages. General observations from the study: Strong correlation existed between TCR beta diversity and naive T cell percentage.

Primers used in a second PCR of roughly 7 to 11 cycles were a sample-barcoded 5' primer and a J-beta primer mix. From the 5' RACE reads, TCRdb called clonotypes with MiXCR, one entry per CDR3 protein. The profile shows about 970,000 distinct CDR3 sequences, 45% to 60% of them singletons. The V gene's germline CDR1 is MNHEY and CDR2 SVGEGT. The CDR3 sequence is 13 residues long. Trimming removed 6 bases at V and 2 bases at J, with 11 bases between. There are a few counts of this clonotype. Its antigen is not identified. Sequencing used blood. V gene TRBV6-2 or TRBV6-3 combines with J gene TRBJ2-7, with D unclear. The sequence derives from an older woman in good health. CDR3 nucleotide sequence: TGTGCCAGCAGAAGGCCGGGCCCCTACGAGCAGTACTTC. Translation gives CASRRPGPYEQYF.